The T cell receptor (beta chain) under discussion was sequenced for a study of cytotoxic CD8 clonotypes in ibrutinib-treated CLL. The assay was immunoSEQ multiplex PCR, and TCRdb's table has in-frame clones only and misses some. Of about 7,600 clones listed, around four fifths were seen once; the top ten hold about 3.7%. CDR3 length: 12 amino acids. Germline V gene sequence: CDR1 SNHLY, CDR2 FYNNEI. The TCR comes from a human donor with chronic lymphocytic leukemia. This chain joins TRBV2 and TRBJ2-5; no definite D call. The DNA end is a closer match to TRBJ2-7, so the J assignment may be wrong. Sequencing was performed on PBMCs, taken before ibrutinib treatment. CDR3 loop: CASSSSSYEQYF. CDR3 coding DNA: TGTGCCAGCAGCTCAAGCTCCTACGAGCAGTACTTC.